A selection of T cell receptor beta chains follows, all from one sample in a study of identical twins. TCRdb called the 5' RACE reads again in MiXCR, with one record for every CDR3 protein. The sample consists of 600,000 to 850,000 distinct CDR3 sequences, over 15% of them appearing once. The sample also formed part of further work on T cells expressing NK-cell markers.

Material: PBMCs. Every receptor here comes from a woman aged 18-29 years in good health. Both conserved end residues are part of each CDR3. Fields, in order: V gene, J gene, CDR3 protein.

>TRBV12-3/TRBV12-4|TRBJ2-3
CASSLGLRTDTQYF
>TRBV12-3/TRBV12-4|TRBJ1-1
CASSFGAPELMNTEAFF
>TRBV4-3|TRBJ2-3
CASSQGNYRRDTQYF
>TRBV27|TRBJ2-2
CASRFGQTLNTGELFF
>TRBV6-1|TRBJ2-1
CASSTLGATNEQFF
>TRBV29-1|TRBJ2-7
CSVPGGRRKQYF
>TRBV2|TRBJ2-1
CACSRPVRGGGISYNEQFF
>TRBV29-1|TRBJ2-5
CSVELAETIGTQYF
>TRBV6-5|TRBJ2-7
CASSYSPTGGSEQYF
>TRBV29-1|TRBJ2-1
CSVEAGLAGVRNEQFF
>TRBV20-1|TRBJ1-1
CSASGGGGRGHTEAFF
>TRBV7-9|TRBJ2-1
CASSMAGTVYNEQFF
>TRBV7-9|TRBJ1-2
CASSFPDHRDTDYTF
>TRBV30|TRBJ2-3
CAWSDLGASTDTQYF
>TRBV20-1|TRBJ1-5
CSARTTGGNQPQHF
>TRBV12-3/TRBV12-4|TRBJ2-7
CASSKEGGAGGSYEQYF
>TRBV7-2|TRBJ2-7
CASSLNTEEQYF
>TRBV7-9|TRBJ2-3
CASSLTDGASTDTQYF
>TRBV4-3|TRBJ2-3
CASSPGGLGTQYF
>TRBV27|TRBJ1-1
CASCETGAKTEAFF
>TRBV12-3/TRBV12-4|TRBJ2-1
CASTQRERGNEQFF
>TRBV7-9|TRBJ1-5
CASSRTGGISNQPQHF
>TRBV21-1|TRBJ2-7
CASSSLRYF
>TRBV20-1|TRBJ2-3
CSAPGGAGRDTQYF
>TRBV9|TRBJ2-1
CASSPGTSGFREQFF
>TRBV9|TRBJ2-3
CASSVARWNTDTQYF
>TRBV5-1|TRBJ2-7
CASSLGLTGNYEQYF
>TRBV12-3/TRBV12-4|TRBJ2-2
CASSSYRVVNTGELFF
>TRBV6-5|TRBJ2-1
CASSYGGFSYNEQFF
>TRBV4-3|TRBJ1-2
CASSQDAVGYGYTF
>TRBV29-1|TRBJ2-7
CSVRTGYEQYF
>TRBV6-2/TRBV6-3|TRBJ2-1
CASSTRLAAEQFF
>TRBV20-1|TRBJ2-5
CSARTSGQETQYF
>TRBV2|TRBJ2-3
CASGDSDTQYF
>TRBV14|TRBJ2-1
CASSQGAMREFYNEQFF
>TRBV5-1|TRBJ1-1
CASSPQVMNTEAFF
>TRBV2|TRBJ2-3
CASSRDSPPDTQYF
>TRBV15|TRBJ2-1
CATSREPGSYNEQFF
>TRBV29-1|TRBJ1-2
CSVDQGAMTYGYTF
>TRBV3-1|TRBJ2-1
CASSHPGSTAGEQFF
>TRBV7-9|TRBJ2-1
CAMRRGSEQFF
>TRBV6-6|TRBJ2-5
CASSYTEETQYF
>TRBV27|TRBJ1-2
CASSLSLGTGVYYGYTF
>TRBV7-2|TRBJ1-4
CASSFSSGKPKLFF
>TRBV10-2|TRBJ2-2
CASSESAAGELFF
>TRBV10-3|TRBJ2-5
CASRTSGSFETQYF
>TRBV6-5|TRBJ2-5
CASSYPGGVETQYF